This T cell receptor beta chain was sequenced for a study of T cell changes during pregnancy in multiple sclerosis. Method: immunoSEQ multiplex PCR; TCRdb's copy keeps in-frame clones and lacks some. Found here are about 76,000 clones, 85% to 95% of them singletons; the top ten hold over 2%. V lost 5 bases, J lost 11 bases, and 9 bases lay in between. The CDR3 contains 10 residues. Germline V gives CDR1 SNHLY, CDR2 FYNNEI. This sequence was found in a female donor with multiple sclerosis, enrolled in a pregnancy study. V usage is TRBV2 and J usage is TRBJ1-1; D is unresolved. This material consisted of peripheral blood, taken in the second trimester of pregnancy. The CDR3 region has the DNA TGTGCCAGCAGTTTCGGAGGGGCTTTCTTT. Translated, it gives CASSFGGAFF.